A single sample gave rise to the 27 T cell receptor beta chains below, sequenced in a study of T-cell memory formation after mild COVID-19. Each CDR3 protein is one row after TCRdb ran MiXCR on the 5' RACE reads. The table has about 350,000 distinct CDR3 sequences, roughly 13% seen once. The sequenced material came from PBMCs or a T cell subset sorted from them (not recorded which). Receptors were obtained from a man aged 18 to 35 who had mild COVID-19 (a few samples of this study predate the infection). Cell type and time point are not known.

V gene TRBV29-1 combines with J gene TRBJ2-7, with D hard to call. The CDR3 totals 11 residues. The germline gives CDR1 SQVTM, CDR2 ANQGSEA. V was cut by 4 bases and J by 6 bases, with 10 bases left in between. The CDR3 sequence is CSVVVTLEQYF. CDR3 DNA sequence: TGCAGCGTTGTTGTCACCCTCGAGCAGTACTTC.

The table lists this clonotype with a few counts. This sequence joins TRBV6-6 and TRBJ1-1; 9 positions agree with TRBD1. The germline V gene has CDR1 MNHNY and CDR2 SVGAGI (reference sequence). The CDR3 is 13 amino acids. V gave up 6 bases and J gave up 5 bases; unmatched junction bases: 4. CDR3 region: CASSRGTGTEAFF. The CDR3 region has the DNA TGTGCCAGCAGCCGAGGGACAGGGACTGAAGCTTTCTTT.

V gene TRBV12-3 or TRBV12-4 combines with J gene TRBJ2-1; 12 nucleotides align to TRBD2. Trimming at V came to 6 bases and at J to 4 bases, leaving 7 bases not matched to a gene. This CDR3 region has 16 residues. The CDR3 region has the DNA TGTGCCAGCAGCCTTAGACTAGCGGGGGCGTACAATGAGCAGTTCTTC. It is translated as CASSLRLAGAYNEQFF.

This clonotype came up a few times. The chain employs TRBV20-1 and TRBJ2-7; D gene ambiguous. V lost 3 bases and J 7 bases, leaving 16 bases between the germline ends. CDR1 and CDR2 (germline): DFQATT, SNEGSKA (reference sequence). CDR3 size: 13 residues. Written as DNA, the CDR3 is TGCAGTGCTAGTACTCCTACATGGCGAGAGCAGTACGTC. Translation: CSASTPTWREQYV.

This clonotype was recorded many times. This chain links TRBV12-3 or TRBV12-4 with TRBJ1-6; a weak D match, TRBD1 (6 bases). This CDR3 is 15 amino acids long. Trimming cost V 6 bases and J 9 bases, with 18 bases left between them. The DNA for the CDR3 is TGTGCCAGCAGGGCCATGGGGGGCTGGAGTTCACCCCTCCACTTT. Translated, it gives CASRAMGGWSSPLHF.

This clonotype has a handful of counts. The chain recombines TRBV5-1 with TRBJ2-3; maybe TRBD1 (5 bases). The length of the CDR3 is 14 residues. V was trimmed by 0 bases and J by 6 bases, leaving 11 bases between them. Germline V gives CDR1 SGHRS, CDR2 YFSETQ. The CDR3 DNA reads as TGCGCCAGCAGCTTGGCCGCAGGGTCCGATACGCAGTATTTT. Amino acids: CASSLAAGSDTQYF. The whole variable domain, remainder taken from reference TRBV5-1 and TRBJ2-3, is KAGVTQTPRYLIKTRGQQVTLSCSPISGHRSVSWYQQTPGQGLQFLFEYFSETQRNKGNFPGRFSGRQFSNSRSEMNVSTLELGDSALYLCASSLAAGSDTQYFGPGTRLTVL.

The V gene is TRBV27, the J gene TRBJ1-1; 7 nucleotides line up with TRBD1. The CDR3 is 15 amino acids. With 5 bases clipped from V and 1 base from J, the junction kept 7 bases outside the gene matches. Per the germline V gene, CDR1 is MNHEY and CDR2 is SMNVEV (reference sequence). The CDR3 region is CASSIRPGGNTEAFF. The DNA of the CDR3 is TGTGCCAGCAGTATCAGACCAGGGGGGAACACTGAAGCTTTCTTT.

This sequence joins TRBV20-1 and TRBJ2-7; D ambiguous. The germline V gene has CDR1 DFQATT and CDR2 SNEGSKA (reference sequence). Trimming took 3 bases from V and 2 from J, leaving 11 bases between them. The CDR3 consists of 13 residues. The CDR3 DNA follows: TGCAGTGCTAGCGGTGGGCGGACCTACGAGCAGTACGTC. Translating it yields CSASGGRTYEQYV.

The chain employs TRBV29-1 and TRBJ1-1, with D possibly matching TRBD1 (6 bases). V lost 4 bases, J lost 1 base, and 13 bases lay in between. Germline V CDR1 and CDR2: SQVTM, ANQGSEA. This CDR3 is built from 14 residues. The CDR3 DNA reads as TGCAGCGTTGTTCGGGGGCTAAGGAACACTGAAGCTTTCTTT. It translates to CSVVRGLRNTEAFF.

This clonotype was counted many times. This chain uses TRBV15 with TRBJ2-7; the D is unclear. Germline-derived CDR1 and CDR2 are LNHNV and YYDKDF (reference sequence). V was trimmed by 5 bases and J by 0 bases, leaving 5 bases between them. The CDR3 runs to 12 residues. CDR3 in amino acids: CATSGSSYEQYF. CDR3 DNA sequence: TGTGCCACCAGCGGTAGCTCCTACGAGCAGTACTTC.

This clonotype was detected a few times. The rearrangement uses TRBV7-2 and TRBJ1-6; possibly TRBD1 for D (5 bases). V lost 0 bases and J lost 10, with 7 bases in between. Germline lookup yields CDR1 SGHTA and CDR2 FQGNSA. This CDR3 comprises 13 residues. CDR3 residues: CASSLAQGSPLHF. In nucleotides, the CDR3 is TGTGCCAGCAGCTTAGCCCAGGGATCACCCCTCCACTTT.

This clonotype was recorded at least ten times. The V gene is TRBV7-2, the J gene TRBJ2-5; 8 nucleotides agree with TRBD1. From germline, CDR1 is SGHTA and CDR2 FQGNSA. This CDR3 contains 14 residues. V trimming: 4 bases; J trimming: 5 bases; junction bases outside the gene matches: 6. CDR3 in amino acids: CASSSLDRAETQYF. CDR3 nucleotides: TGTGCCAGCAGCTCCCTGGACAGGGCCGAGACCCAGTACTTC.

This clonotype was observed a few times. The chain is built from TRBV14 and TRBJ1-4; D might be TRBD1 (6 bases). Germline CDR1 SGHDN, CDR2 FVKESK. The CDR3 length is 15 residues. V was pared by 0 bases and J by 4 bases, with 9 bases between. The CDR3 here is CASSQDRGGNEKLFF. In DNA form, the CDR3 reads TGTGCCAGCAGCCAAGATAGAGGGGGTAATGAAAAACTGTTTTTT.

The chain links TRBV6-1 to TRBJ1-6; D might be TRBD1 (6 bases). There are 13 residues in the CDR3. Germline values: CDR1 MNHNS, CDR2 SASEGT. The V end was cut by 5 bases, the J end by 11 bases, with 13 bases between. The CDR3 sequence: CASSSGEGTPLHF. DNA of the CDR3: TGTGCCAGCAGTTCAGGGGAGGGTACACCCCTCCACTTT.

The CDR3 spells CASTKDPTNEKLFF. The CDR3 region has the DNA TGTGCCAGCACTAAGGACCCAACTAATGAAAAACTGTTTTTT. The rearrangement uses TRBV2 and TRBJ1-4, with D unclear. The CDR3 is 14 amino acids. The germline V and J ends were trimmed by 7 bases and 0 bases, with 9 bases remaining between them. From germline, CDR1 is SNHLY and CDR2 FYNNEI.

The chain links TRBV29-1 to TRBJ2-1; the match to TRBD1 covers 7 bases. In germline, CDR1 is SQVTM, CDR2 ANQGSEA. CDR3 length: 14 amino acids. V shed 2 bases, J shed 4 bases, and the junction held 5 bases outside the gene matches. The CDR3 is CSVETGESYNEQFF. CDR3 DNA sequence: TGCAGCGTTGAAACAGGGGAATCATACAATGAGCAGTTCTTC.

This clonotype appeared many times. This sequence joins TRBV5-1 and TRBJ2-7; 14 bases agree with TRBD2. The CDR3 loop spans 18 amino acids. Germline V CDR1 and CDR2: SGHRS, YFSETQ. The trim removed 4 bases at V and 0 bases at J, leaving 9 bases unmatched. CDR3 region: CASSPGTSGGLSSYEQYF. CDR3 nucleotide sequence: TGCGCCAGCAGCCCAGGGACTAGCGGGGGTCTCAGCTCCTACGAGCAGTACTTC.

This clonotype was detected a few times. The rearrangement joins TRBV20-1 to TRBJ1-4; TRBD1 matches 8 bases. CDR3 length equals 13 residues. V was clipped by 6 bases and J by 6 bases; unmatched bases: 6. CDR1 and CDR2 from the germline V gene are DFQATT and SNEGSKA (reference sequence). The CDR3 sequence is CSARQGSYEKLFF. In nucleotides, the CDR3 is TGCAGTGCCCGACAGGGGTCTTATGAAAAACTGTTTTTT.

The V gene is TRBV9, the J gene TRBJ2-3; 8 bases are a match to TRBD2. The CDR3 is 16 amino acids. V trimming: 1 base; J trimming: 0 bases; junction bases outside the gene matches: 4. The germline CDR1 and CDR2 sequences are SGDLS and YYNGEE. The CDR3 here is CASSVFVAGSTDTQYF. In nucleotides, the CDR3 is TGTGCCAGCAGCGTATTCGTAGCGGGGAGCACAGATACGCAGTATTTT.

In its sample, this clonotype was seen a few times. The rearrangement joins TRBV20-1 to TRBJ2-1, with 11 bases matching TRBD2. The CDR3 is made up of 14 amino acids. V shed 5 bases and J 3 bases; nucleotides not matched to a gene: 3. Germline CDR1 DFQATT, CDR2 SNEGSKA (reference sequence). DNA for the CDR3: TGCAGTGCTTTGACTAGCGGGGTCTACAATGAGCAGTTCTTC. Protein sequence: CSALTSGVYNEQFF.

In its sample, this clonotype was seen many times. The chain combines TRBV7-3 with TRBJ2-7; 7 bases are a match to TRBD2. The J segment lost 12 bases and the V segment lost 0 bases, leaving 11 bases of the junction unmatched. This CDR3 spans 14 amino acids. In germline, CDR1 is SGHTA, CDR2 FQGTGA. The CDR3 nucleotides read TGTGCCAGCAGCTTAACCGGGGGGAGTTCGGATCGGTACTTC. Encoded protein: CASSLTGGSSDRYF.

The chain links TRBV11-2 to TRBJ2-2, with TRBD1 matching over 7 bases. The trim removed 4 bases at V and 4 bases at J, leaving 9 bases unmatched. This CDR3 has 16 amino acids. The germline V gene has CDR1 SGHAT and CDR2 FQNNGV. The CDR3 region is CASSSSSRGTTGELFF. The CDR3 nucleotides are TGTGCCAGCAGCTCTAGTTCCAGGGGGACCACCGGGGAGCTGTTTTTT.

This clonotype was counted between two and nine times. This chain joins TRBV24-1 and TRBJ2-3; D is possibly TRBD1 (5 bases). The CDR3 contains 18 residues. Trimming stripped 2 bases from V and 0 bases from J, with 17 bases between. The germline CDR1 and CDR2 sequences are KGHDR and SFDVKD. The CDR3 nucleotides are TGTGCCACCAGTGATTCCAGGGCAGGGTTGACTAGCACAGATACGCAGTATTTT. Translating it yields CATSDSRAGLTSTDTQYF.

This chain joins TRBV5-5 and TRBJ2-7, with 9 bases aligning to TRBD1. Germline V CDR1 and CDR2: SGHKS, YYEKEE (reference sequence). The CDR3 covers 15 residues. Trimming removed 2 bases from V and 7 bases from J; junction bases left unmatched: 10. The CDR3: CASSFGGTGMGEQYV. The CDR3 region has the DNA TGTGCCAGCAGCTTTGGTGGGACAGGGATGGGGGAGCAGTACGTC.

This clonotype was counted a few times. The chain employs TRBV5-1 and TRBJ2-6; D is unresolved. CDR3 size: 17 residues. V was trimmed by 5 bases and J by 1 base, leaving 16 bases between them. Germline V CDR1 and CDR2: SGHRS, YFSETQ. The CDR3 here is CASSFPTQLSGANVLTF. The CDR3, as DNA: TGCGCCAGCAGTTTCCCGACCCAGCTATCTGGGGCCAACGTCCTGACTTTC.

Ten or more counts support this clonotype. The CDR3 coding sequence is TGTGCCAGCAGCTTAGGCCTTCAGCAAGAGACCCAGTACTTC. This encodes CASSLGLQQETQYF. The chain combines TRBV7-2 with TRBJ2-5; no firm D call. CDR3 length: 14 amino acids. In germline, CDR1 is SGHTA, CDR2 FQGNSA. V lost 1 base and J 2 bases, leaving 8 bases between the germline ends. The whole variable domain, filled in from reference TRBV7-2 and TRBJ2-5, reads GAGVSQSPSNKVTEKGKDVELRCDPISGHTALYWYRQSLGQGLEFLIYFQGNSAPDKSGLPSDRFSAERTGGSVSTLTIQRTQQEDSAVYLCASSLGLQQETQYFGPGTRLLVL.

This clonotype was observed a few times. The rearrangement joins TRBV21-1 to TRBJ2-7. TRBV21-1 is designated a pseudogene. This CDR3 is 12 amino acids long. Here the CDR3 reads CASSKRSYEQYF. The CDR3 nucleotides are TGTGCCAGCAGCAAAAGAAGCTACGAGCAGTACTTC.